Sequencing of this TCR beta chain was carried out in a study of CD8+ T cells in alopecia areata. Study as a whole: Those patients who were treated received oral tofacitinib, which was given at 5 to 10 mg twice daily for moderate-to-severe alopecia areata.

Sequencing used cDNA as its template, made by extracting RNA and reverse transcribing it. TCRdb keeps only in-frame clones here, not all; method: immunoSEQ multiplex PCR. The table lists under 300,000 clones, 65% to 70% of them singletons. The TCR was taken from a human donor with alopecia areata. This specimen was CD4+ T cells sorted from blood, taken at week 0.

The CDR3 DNA sequence: TGTGCCAGCAGCCAAGCGGGTGGAGACATTCAGTACTTC. Protein sequence: CASSQAGGDIQYF. The rearrangement links TRBV4-2 to TRBJ2-4; D remains ambiguous. Germline CDR1 reads LGHNA; CDR2 reads YNFKEQ. The V end lost 1 base, the J end lost 8 bases, and 9 bases lay between the germline ends. There are 13 residues in the CDR3.